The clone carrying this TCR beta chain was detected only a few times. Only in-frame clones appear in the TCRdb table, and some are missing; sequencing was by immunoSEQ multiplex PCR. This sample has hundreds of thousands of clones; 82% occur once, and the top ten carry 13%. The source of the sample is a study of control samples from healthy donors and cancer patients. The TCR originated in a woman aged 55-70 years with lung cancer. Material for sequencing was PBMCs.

CDR3 region: CASSLGTVSSYEQYF. The CDR3, as DNA: TGTGCCAGCAGCTTGGGTACGGTGAGCTCCTACGAGCAGTACTTC. The J gene is TRBJ2-7, the V gene TRBV5-4; no clear D. CDR1 is SGHNT and CDR2 is YYREEE in the germline V gene (reference sequence). Trimming took off 0 bases at V and 0 bases at J, with 10 bases between the two ends. The CDR3 runs to 15 residues. The full variable domain, completed using reference TRBV5-4 and TRBJ2-7, is ETGVTQSPTHLIKTRGQQVTLRCSSQSGHNTVSWYQQALGQGPQFIFQYYREEENGRGNFPPRFSGLQFPNYSSELNVNALELDDSALYLCASSLGTVSSYEQYFGPGTRLTVT.